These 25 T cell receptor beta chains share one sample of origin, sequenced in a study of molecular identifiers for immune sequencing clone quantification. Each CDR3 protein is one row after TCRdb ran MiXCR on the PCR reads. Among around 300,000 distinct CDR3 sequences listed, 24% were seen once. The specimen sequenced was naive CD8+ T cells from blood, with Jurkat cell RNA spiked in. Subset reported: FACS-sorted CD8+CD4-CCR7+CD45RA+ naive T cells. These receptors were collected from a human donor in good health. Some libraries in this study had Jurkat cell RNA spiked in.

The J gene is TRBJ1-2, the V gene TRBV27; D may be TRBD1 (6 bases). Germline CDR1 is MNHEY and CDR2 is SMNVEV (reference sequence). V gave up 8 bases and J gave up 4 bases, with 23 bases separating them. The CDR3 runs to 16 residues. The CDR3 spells CASGGSEQGPFYGYTF. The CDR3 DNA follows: TGTGCCAGCGGGGGGTCGGAACAGGGCCCCTTCTATGGCTACACCTTC.

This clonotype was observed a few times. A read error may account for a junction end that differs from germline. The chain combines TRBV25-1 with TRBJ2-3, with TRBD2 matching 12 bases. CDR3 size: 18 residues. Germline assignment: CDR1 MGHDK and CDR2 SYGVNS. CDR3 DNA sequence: TGTGCCCGCAGTGCCCCCCTCTCTAGCGGGAGGGCCGCAGATACGCAGTATTTT. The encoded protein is CARSAPLSSGRAADTQYF.

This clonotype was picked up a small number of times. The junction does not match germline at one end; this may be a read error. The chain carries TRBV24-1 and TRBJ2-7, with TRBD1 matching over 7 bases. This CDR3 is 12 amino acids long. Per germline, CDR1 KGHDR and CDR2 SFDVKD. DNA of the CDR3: TGTGCCACCAGTGAAACAGGGGTCGAGCGGTACTTC. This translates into CATSETGVERYF.

As DNA, the CDR3 is TGTGCCAGCAGTTCCCCCCGGGCTAGCGGCCAAGAGACCCAGTACTTC. Translated: CASSSPRASGQETQYF. J is TRBJ2-5 and V is TRBV6-2 or TRBV6-3; 7 positions agree with TRBD2. The CDR3 consists of 16 residues. Germline V lookup: CDR1 MNHEY, CDR2 SVGEGT. After removal of 4 bases from V and 1 base from J, the junction contained 9 bases not matched to a gene.

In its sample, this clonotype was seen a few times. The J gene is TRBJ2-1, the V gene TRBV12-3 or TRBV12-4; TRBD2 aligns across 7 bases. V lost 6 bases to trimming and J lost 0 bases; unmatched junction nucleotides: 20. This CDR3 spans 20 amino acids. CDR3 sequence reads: CASRSPGGIHLGSSYNEQFF. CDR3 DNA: TGTGCCAGCAGATCCCCCGGGGGGATTCATCTCGGGAGCTCCTACAATGAGCAGTTCTTC.

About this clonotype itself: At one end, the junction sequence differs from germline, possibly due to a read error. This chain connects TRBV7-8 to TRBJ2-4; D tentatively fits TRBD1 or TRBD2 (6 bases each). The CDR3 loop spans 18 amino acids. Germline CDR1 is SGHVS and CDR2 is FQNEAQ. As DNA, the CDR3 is TGTGCCAGCAGCCAGGGATGGGGCAGGGGAGGAACCAAAAACATTCAGTGCTTC. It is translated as CASSQGWGRGGTKNIQCF.

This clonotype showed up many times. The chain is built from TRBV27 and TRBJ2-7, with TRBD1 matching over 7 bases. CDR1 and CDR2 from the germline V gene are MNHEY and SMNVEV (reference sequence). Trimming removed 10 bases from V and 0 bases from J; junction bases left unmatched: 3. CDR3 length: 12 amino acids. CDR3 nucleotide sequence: TGTGCCACCCGGGACAGCTCCTACGAGCAGTACTTC. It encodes CATRDSSYEQYF.

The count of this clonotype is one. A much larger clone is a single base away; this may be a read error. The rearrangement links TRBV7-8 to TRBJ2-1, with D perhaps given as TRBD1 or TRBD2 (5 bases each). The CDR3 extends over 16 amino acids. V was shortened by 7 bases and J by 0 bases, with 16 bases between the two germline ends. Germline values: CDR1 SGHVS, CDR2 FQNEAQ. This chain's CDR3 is CASIPIRGSSYNEQFF. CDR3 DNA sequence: TGTGCCAGCATCCCTATTCGGGGCAGCTCCTACAATGAGCAGTTCTTC.

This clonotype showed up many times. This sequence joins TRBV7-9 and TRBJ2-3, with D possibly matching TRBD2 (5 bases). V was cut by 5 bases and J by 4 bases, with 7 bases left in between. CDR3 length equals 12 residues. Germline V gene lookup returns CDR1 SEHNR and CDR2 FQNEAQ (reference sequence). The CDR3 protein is CASSPRADTQYF. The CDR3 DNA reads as TGTGCCAGCAGCCCGAGGGCAGATACGCAGTATTTT. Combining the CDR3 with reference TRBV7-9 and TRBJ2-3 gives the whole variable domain DTGVSQNPRHKITKRGQNVTFRCDPISEHNRLYWYRQTLGQGPEFLTYFQNEAQLEKSRLLSDRFSAERPKGSFSTLEIQRTEQGDSAMYLCASSPRADTQYFGPGTRLTVL.

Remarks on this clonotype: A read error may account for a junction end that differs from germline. The CDR3 DNA reads as TGTGCCAGCAGCCCCCATAGTAGCGGGGGATATACCGGGGAGCTGGTTTTT. Residues: CASSPHSSGGYTGELVF. The chain links TRBV9 to TRBJ2-2; 9 nucleotides line up with TRBD2. CDR1 SGDLS and CDR2 YYNGEE come from the germline V gene. The CDR3 contains 17 residues. Supplemented by reference TRBV9 and TRBJ2-2, the full variable domain reads DSGVTQTPKHLITATGQRVTLRCSPRSGDLSVYWYQQSLDQGLQFLIQYYNGEERAKGNILERFSAQQFPDLHSELNLSSLELGDSALYFCASSPHSSGGYTGELVFGEGSRLTVL.

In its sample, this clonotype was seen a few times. The CDR3 nucleotides are TGTGCCAGCAGCCAAACCCTTCCCGGACAGGGGGAGGACTATGGCTACACCTTC. Protein: CASSQTLPGQGEDYGYTF. The chain uses TRBV4-2 and TRBJ1-2; 10 bases are shared with TRBD1. The CDR3 runs to 18 residues. J was trimmed by 3 bases and V by 2 bases; bases with no gene match: 12. Looked up from germline, CDR1 is LGHNA and CDR2 is YNFKEQ.

CDR3 residues: CSALGRARGLGTEAFF. The DNA of the CDR3 is TGCAGTGCCTTGGGACGGGCCAGGGGCCTAGGGACTGAAGCTTTCTTT. The rearrangement uses TRBV20-1 and TRBJ1-1, with D possibly TRBD1 on 6 matching bases. Germline values: CDR1 DFQATT, CDR2 SNEGSKA (reference sequence). Trimming took 6 bases from V and 5 from J, leaving 25 bases between them. This CDR3 is 16 amino acids long.

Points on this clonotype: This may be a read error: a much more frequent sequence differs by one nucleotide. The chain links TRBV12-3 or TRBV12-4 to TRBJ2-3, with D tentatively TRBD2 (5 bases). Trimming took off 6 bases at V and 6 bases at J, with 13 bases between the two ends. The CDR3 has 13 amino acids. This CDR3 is CASSVGSRDTQYF. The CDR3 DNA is TGTGCCAGCAGCGTAGGGAGCCGGGATACGCAGTATTTT.

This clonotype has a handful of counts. The CDR3 DNA reads as TGTGCCAGCAGCTTATGGGAATGGGCGGGGAAAGATACGCAGTATTTT. Residues: CASSLWEWAGKDTQYF. This chain links TRBV7-8 with TRBJ2-3; a weak D match, TRBD2 (6 bases). The germline gives CDR1 SGHVS, CDR2 FQNEAQ. V was pared by 2 bases and J by 5 bases, with 17 bases between. The CDR3 covers 16 residues.

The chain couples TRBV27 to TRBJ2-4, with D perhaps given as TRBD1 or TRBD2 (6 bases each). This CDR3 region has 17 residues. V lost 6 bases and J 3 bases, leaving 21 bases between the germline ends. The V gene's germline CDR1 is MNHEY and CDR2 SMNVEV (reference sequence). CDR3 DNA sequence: TGTGCCAGCAGGCCGGGCCTGGACGGGGGCGGCAAAAACATTCAGTACTTC. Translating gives CASRPGLDGGGKNIQYF.

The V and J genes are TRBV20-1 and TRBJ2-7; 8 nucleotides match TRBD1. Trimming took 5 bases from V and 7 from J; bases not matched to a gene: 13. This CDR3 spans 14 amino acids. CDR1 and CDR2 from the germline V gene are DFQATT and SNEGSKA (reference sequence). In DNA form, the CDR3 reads TGCAGTGCTCCGCTTTGGGGACAGGAGTATGAGCAGTACTTC. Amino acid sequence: CSAPLWGQEYEQYF.

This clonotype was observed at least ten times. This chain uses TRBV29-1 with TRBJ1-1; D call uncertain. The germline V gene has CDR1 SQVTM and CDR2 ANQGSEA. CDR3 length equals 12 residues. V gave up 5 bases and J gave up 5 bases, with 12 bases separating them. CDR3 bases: TGCAGCGTTCGGGGTTCGGGAACTGAAGCTTTCTTT. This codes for CSVRGSGTEAFF.

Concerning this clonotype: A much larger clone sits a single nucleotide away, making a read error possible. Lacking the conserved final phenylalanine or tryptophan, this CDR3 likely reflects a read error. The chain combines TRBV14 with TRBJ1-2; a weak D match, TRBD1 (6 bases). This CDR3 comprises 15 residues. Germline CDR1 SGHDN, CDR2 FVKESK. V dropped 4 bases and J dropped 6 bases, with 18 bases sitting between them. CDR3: CASSLMTGLLDGYTL. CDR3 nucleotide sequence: TGTGCCAGCAGCCTCATGACAGGACTATTGGATGGCTACACCCTC.

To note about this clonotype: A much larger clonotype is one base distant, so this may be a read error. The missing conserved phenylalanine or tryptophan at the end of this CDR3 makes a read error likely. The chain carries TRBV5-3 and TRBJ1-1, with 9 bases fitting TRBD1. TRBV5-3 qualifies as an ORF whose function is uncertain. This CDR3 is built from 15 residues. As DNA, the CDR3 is TGTGCCAGCAGCTGGGACAGGGACGGGGACACTAAAGCTTTCTAT. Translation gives CASSWDRDGDTKAFY.

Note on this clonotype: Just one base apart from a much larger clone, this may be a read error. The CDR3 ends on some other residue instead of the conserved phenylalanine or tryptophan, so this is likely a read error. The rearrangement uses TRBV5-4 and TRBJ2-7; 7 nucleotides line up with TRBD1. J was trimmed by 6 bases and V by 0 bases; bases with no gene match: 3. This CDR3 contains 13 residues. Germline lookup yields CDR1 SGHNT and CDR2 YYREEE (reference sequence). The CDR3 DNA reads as TGTGCCAGCAGCTTGGAGGGGGCGGTCGAGCAGTACTTA. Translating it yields CASSLEGAVEQYL.

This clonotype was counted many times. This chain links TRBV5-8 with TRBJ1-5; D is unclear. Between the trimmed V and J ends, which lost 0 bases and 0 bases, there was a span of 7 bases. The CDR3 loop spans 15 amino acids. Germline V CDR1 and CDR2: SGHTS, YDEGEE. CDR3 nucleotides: TGTGCCAGCAGCTTGGGGCACCTTAGCAATCAGCCCCAGCATTTT. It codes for CASSLGHLSNQPQHF.

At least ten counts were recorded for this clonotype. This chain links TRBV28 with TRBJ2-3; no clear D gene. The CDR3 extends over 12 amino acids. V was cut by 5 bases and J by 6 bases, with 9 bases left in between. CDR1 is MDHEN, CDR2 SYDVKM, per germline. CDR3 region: CASSRLMDTQYF. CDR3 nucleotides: TGTGCCAGCAGTAGACTGATGGATACGCAGTATTTT.

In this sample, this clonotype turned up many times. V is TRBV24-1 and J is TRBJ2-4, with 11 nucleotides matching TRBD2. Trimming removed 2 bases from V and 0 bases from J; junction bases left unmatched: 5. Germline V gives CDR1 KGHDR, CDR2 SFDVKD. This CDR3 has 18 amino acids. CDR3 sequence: CATSDCLTSGEAKNIQYF. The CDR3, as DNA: TGTGCCACCAGTGATTGCTTGACTAGCGGGGAAGCCAAAAACATTCAGTACTTC.

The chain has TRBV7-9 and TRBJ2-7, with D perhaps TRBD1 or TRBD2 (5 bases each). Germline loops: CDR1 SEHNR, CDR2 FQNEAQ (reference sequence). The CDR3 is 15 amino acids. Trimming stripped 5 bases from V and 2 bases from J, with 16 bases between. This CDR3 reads CASSLIGDGAYEQYF. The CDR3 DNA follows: TGTGCCAGCAGCCTAATCGGGGACGGAGCCTACGAGCAGTACTTC.

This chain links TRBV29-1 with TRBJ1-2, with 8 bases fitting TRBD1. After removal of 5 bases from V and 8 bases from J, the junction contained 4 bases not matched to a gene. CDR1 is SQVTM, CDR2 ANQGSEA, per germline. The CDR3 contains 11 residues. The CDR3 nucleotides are TGCAGCGTTTTCAGGGGGCGCGGCTACACCTTC. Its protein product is CSVFRGRGYTF.